Reported below is one T cell receptor (beta chain). Its target is not known. Using immunoSEQ multiplex PCR, the repertoire was profiled, and TCRdb retains in-frame clones only, with some absent. Of around 190,000 clones listed, around 90% were seen once; the top ten hold less than 0.55%. This specimen comes from a study of T cell responses to AZD1222 COVID-19 vaccine. Study-wide background: Analysis merged second doses at about 4 or about 12 weeks.

General study points: None of the repertoires were sampled until the peak T cell response had passed. At study baseline, merely more than 5 AZD1222 recipients were seropositive. Regions 160-218 and 743-854 held dominance among vaccine-associated CD4 TCRs, which spanned spike.

The TCR sequence derives from an adult in good health. The sample here was peripheral blood, taken on day 0 of AZD1222 vaccination.

CDR3 loop: CASSLPGTGGQETQYF. CDR3 DNA sequence: TGCGCCAGCAGCCTGCCCGGGACAGGGGGCCAAGAGACCCAGTACTTC. The chain has TRBV5-1 and TRBJ2-5, with 11 bases fitting TRBD1. The germline gives CDR1 SGHRS, CDR2 YFSETQ. The length of the CDR3 is 16 residues. The junction had 6 bases not matched to a gene; V was cut back by 4 bases and J by 1 base. Variable domain in full (rest from reference TRBV5-1 and TRBJ2-5): KAGVTQTPRYLIKTRGQQVTLSCSPISGHRSVSWYQQTPGQGLQFLFEYFSETQRNKGNFPGRFSGRQFSNSRSEMNVSTLELGDSALYLCASSLPGTGGQETQYFGPGTRLLVL.